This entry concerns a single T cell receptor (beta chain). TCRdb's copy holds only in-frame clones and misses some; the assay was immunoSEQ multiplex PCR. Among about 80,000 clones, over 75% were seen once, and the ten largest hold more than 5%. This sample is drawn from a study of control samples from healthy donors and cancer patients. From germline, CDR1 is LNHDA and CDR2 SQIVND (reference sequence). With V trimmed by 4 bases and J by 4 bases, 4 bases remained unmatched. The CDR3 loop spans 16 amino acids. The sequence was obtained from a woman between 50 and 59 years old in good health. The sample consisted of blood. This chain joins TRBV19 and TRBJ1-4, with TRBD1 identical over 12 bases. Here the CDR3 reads CASSKGQGANNEKLFF. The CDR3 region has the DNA TGTGCCAGTAGTAAGGGACAGGGGGCCAATAATGAAAAACTGTTTTTT. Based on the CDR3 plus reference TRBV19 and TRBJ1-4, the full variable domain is DGGITQSPKYLFRKEGQNVTLSCEQNLNHDAMYWYRQDPGQGLRLIYYSQIVNDFQKGDIAEGYSVSREKKESFPLTVTSAQKNPTAFYLCASSKGQGANNEKLFFGSGTQLSVL.